This is a list of T cell receptor beta chains from one sample in a study of long-term antiretroviral therapy in people with HIV. Profiling relied on immunoSEQ multiplex PCR, and the TCRdb table lists in-frame clones only, not all of them. The table lists about 22,000 clones, around nine tenths of them singletons. Source: unsorted PBMCs, taken 0.6 years after starting antiretroviral therapy. The receptor source for this set is a man aged 55-75 years with HIV. Both conserved end residues are part of each CDR3. A D gene is named only where the DNA matches it firmly. The size field is filled for only some rows; it gives once, few, many or a size class.

clone size,V gene,J gene,D gene,CDR3 protein,CDR3 DNA
.,TRBV6-6,TRBJ2-1,TRBD1,CASSSRQGSTYNEQFF,TGTGCCAGCAGTTCTAGACAGGGGTCTACCTACAATGAGCAGTTCTTC
.,TRBV7-8,TRBJ2-4,.,CASSLTLPADIQYF,TGTGCCAGCAGCTTAACCCTCCCAGCAGACATTCAGTACTTC
few,TRBV12-5,TRBJ2-7,.,CASSPEGAYEQYF,TGTGCTAGTAGTCCGGAGGGGGCTTACGAGCAGTACTTC
once,TRBV10-3,TRBJ1-2,TRBD1,CAISRDSLYGYTF,TGTGCCATCAGCCGGGACAGCCTCTATGGCTACACCTTC
once,TRBV19,TRBJ1-2,TRBD1,CASSPPGQPFFPYGYTF,TGTGCCAGTAGTCCTCCGGGACAGCCTTTTTTTCCCTATGGCTACACCTTC
.,TRBV6-1,TRBJ1-2,TRBD1,CASSADRGYGYTF,TGTGCCAGCAGCGCAGACAGGGGCTATGGCTACACCTTC
.,TRBV7-2,TRBJ1-1,TRBD1,CASSRGTGGTEAFF,TGTGCCAGCAGCCGTGGGACAGGGGGCACTGAAGCTTTCTTT
.,TRBV5-1,TRBJ2-1,TRBD1,CASSLDAGGDNEQFF,TGCGCCAGCAGCTTGGACGCAGGGGGTGATAATGAGCAGTTCTTC
.,TRBV5-5,TRBJ2-6,.,CASSKQGTRDSGANVLTF,TGTGCCAGCAGCAAGCAAGGGACACGCGACTCTGGGGCCAACGTCCTGACTTTC
.,TRBV19,TRBJ1-1,.,CASSTHPVGGTEAFF,TGTGCCAGTAGTACCCATCCCGTGGGAGGGACTGAAGCTTTCTTT
.,TRBV28,TRBJ2-7,TRBD1,CASSYTTGGTYEQYF,TGTGCCAGCAGTTACACGACAGGGGGGACCTACGAGCAGTACTTC
.,TRBV6-6,TRBJ1-2,.,CASSYSPGVDYGYTF,TGTGCCAGCAGTTACTCCCCAGGGGTTGACTATGGCTACACCTTC
once,TRBV29-1,TRBJ1-1,.,CSVTTLGSTEAFF,TGCAGCGTCACAACCTTAGGGAGCACTGAAGCTTTCTTT
few,TRBV6-6,TRBJ1-5,TRBD1,CASSYADREQPQHF,TGTGCCAGCAGTTACGCCGACAGGGAACAGCCCCAGCATTTT
.,TRBV19,TRBJ1-6,.,CASSGGEGIWNSPLHF,TGTGCCAGTAGTGGTGGGGAGGGTATATGGAATTCACCCCTCCACTTT
.,TRBV7-9,TRBJ1-1,.,CASSLASGNTEAFF,TGTGCCAGCAGCTTAGCTTCCGGGAACACTGAAGCTTTCTTT
.,TRBV29-1,TRBJ2-4,.,CSVVQGGGIAKNIQYF,TGCAGCGTTGTCCAGGGTGGGGGTATTGCCAAAAACATTCAGTACTTC
.,TRBV2,TRBJ2-3,TRBD1,CASSRTGATDTQYF,TGTGCCAGCAGTAGGACAGGGGCCACAGATACGCAGTATTTT
.,TRBV5-1,TRBJ2-2,.,CASSSEGRSAGELFF,TGCGCCAGCAGCTCGGAGGGAAGGAGCGCCGGGGAGCTGTTTTTT
.,TRBV30,TRBJ1-3,.,CAWEYRDRSGNTIYF,TGTGCCTGGGAATACAGGGACCGCTCTGGAAACACCATATATTTT
.,TRBV19,TRBJ1-6,TRBD1,CASKGGQGLGPLHF,TGTGCCAGTAAGGGCGGACAGGGTTTAGGACCCCTCCACTTT
.,TRBV7-9,TRBJ2-1,.,CASSLGPLQYNEQFF,TGTGCCAGCAGCTTAGGACCGCTGCAATACAATGAGCAGTTCTTC
.,TRBV6-6,TRBJ2-7,.,CASSTPRGEQYF,TGTGCCAGCAGTACGCCTAGGGGCGAGCAGTACTTC
.,TRBV5-1,TRBJ1-1,.,CASSQTGFPGRSEAFF,TGCGCCAGCAGCCAAACAGGGTTTCCTGGTCGGAGTGAAGCTTTCTTT
.,TRBV5-1,TRBJ2-7,.,CASSLDPGAYEQYF,TGCGCCAGCAGCTTGGATCCGGGAGCCTACGAGCAGTACTTC
.,TRBV11-1,TRBJ2-1,.,CASSLREDLSYNEQFF,TGTGCCAGCAGCCTGAGAGAGGACCTCTCCTACAATGAGCAGTTCTTC
.,TRBV18,TRBJ1-5,.,CASSVLPLTSGPQHF,TGTGCCAGCTCGGTACTGCCCCTAACGTCGGGGCCCCAGCATTTT
.,TRBV5-6,TRBJ1-2,.,CASSTSNYGYTF,TGTGCCAGCAGCACAAGTAACTATGGCTACACCTTC
.,TRBV7-3,TRBJ1-1,.,CASSGAAHTEAFF,TGTGCCAGCAGCGGGGCAGCTCACACTGAAGCTTTCTTT
.,TRBV19,TRBJ1-1,.,CASKVGGIGNTEAFF,TGTGCCAGTAAAGTGGGGGGAATAGGGAACACTGAAGCTTTCTTT
.,TRBV5-4,TRBJ2-1,TRBD2,CASSPGLALGEQFF,TGTGCCAGCAGCCCGGGACTAGCGTTAGGGGAGCAGTTCTTC
.,TRBV7-7,TRBJ2-5,TRBD1,CASSLAGTGDGETQYF,TGTGCTAGCAGCTTAGCGGGGACAGGGGATGGAGAGACCCAGTACTTC
.,TRBV10-3,TRBJ2-7,TRBD2,CAISERGGREQYF,TGTGCCATCAGTGAGCGGGGGGGCCGAGAGCAGTACTTC
.,TRBV5-1,TRBJ2-7,.,CASSLEDSNNEQYF,TGCGCCAGCAGCTTGGAGGACAGTAACAACGAGCAGTACTTC
.,TRBV7-9,TRBJ2-7,.,CASSLDFSRAYEQYF,TGTGCCAGCAGCTTAGATTTTTCTAGAGCGTACGAGCAGTACTTC
few,TRBV7-8,TRBJ2-1,.,CASSWGPRGQFF,TGTGCCAGCAGCTGGGGCCCCAGAGGGCAGTTCTTC
few,TRBV21-1,TRBJ1-2,.,CASRAKHGYGYTF,TGTGCCAGCAGGGCTAAGCACGGGTATGGCTACACCTTC
.,TRBV29-1,TRBJ2-3,.,CSVESPMGRGADTQYF,TGCAGCGTTGAGTCGCCAATGGGCAGGGGGGCAGATACGCAGTATTTT
once,TRBV11-1,TRBJ2-7,TRBD2,CASSFQGASGGEPYEQYF,TGTGCCAGCAGCTTCCAGGGAGCTAGCGGGGGGGAGCCCTACGAGCAGTACTTC
.,TRBV10-1,TRBJ1-1,.,CASSESGLNTEAFF,TGCGCCAGCAGTGAGTCAGGCCTTAACACTGAAGCTTTCTTT
medium-sized,TRBV9,TRBJ1-1,.,CASSPWGDVNTEAFF,TGTGCCAGCAGCCCCTGGGGGGACGTAAACACTGAAGCTTTCTTT
once,TRBV29-1,TRBJ2-7,TRBD2,CSVGGGYEQYF,TGCAGCGTGGGGGGGGGTTACGAGCAGTACTTC
once,TRBV7-3,TRBJ2-2,TRBD1,CASGRTGNTGELFF,TGTGCCAGTGGTAGGACAGGGAACACCGGGGAGCTGTTTTTT
.,TRBV5-8,TRBJ2-5,TRBD2,CASSLMGLAWETQYF,TGTGCCAGCAGCTTGATGGGACTAGCCTGGGAGACCCAGTACTTC
.,TRBV7-3,TRBJ1-1,.,CASSLGQGSTEAFF,TGTGCCAGCAGCTTAGGTCAGGGAAGCACTGAAGCTTTCTTT
.,TRBV10-3,TRBJ2-7,.,CAISERGGTIYEQYF,TGTGCCATCAGTGAGAGAGGTGGGACGATCTACGAGCAGTACTTC
.,TRBV10-3,TRBJ2-3,.,CAISDQTDTQYF,TGTGCCATCAGTGACCAAACAGATACGCAGTATTTT
.,TRBV19,TRBJ2-7,TRBD1,CASSLRRFGTGDTYEQYF,TGTGCCAGTAGTCTACGCCGCTTTGGGACAGGTGATACCTACGAGCAGTACTTC
.,TRBV5-1,TRBJ2-7,.,CASSDYYEQYF,TGCGCCAGCAGCGATTACTACGAGCAGTACTTC
.,TRBV18,TRBJ2-1,.,CASSPIGGPDNEQFF,TGTGCCAGCTCACCAATCGGGGGGCCCGACAATGAGCAGTTCTTC
.,TRBV30,TRBJ1-2,.,CAWSPGSYGYTF,TGTGCCTGGAGCCCCGGGAGCTATGGCTACACCTTC
.,TRBV28,TRBJ2-4,TRBD2,CASSSGGEGIQYF,TGTGCCAGCAGTTCCGGGGGGGAGGGCATTCAGTACTTC
.,TRBV30,TRBJ1-1,TRBD1,CAWRGQGARKREAFF,TGTGCCTGGAGAGGACAGGGGGCCCGGAAGCGTGAAGCTTTCTTT